The clone carrying this T cell receptor (beta chain) was seen once. This entry comes from a study of spatial heterogeneity in lung cancer. TCRdb reprocessed the 5' RACE reads with MiXCR, giving one entry per CDR3 protein. Counted here are about 43,000 distinct CDR3 sequences, approximately 24% occurring once; the ten biggest clones make up approximately 7.2%. The sample's time point: blood at routine non-recurrence follow-up after resection. From germline, CDR1 is MNHEY and CDR2 SVGEGT. V shed 6 bases, J shed 3 bases, and the junction held 9 bases outside the gene matches. The CDR3 has 17 amino acids.

This specimen was PBMCs, taken at follow-up. The TCR was taken from a female donor with early-stage non-small cell lung cancer. The chain carries TRBV6-2 or TRBV6-3 and TRBJ1-4, with TRBD1 matching over 11 bases. The CDR3 region is CASRTDRGRLANEKLFF. The CDR3 bases are TGTGCCAGCAGAACGGACAGGGGGCGTTTAGCTAATGAAAAACTGTTTTTT.